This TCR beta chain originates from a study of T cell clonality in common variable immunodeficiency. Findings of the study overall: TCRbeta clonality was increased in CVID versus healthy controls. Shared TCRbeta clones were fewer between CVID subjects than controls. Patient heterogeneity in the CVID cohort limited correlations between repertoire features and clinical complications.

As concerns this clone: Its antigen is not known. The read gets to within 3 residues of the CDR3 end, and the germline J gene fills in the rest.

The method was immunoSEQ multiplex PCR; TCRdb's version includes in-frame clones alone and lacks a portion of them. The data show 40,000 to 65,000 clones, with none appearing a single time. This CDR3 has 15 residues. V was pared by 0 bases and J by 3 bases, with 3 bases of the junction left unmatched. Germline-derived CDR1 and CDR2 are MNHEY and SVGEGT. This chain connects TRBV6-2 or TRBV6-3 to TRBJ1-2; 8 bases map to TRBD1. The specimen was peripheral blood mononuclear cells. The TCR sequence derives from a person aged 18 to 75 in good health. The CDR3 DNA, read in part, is TGTGCCAGCAGTTACTCAACAGGGGGTGACTATGGC. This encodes CASSYSTGGDYG. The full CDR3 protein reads CASSYSTGGDYGYTF.